This paragraph covers one T cell receptor (beta chain) sequence. The data belong to a study of shared clonotypes between healthy human individuals. J gave up 6 bases and V 1 base, and 6 bases lay outside the gene matches. Germline values: CDR1 MNHNY, CDR2 SVGAGI (reference sequence). There are 16 residues in the CDR3. Assay: immunoSEQ multiplex PCR; the TCRdb copy retains only in-frame clones and omits some. Of roughly 1,500,000 clones in the sample, approximately 98.5% are singletons; the top ten hold roughly 0.36%. This sequence was found in a young man in good health. The rearrangement links TRBV6-6 to TRBJ2-2, with 9 bases aligning to TRBD2. Source material: naive CD4+ T cells sorted from blood. Subset noted: CD45RA+ positively selected. CDR3 amino acids: CASSYFRGRASGELFF. CDR3 nucleotides: TGTGCCAGCAGTTACTTCCGCGGGAGGGCCTCCGGGGAGCTGTTTTTT.